Following are 8 T cell receptor beta chains from one sample sequenced in a study of chemoradiotherapy in HPV16-positive cancers. Sequencing used immunoSEQ multiplex PCR; TCRdb keeps in-frame clones, though not all of them. Of nearly 3,000 clones in the sample, approximately 86% are singletons; the top ten hold about 3%. The source material was tumor tissue, sampled from a patient who underwent chemoradiotherapy. Every receptor here comes from a human donor with HPV-associated anogenital cancer.

This sequence joins TRBV30 and TRBJ1-4, with D perhaps matching TRBD1 (6 bases). The CDR3 is 16 residues long. The V end was cut by 2 bases, the J end by 8 bases, with 21 bases between. Germline V gives CDR1 GTSNPN, CDR2 SVGIG (reference sequence). CDR3 sequence (DNA): TGTGCCTGGAGTCCCACCGACGGGGGGCAAAGAGAAAAACTGTTTTTT. Protein: CAWSPTDGGQREKLFF.

The J gene is TRBJ2-2, the V gene TRBV10-3, with 9 nucleotides matching TRBD2. After removal of 7 bases from V and 0 bases from J, the junction contained 12 bases not matched to a gene. Germline assignment: CDR1 ENHRY and CDR2 SYGVKD. CDR3 size: 18 residues. The CDR3 DNA is TGTGCCATCACTGATGGGCTAGCGGGGCTAGCGAACACCGGGGAGCTGTTTTTT. Translated, it gives CAITDGLAGLANTGELFF.

J is TRBJ2-1 and V is TRBV11-2; D assignment may be TRBD1 or TRBD2 (5 bases each). This CDR3 has 16 residues. Trimming left V 5 bases short and J 0 bases short, with 14 bases between. Germline values: CDR1 SGHAT, CDR2 FQNNGV. DNA for the CDR3: TGTGCCAGCAGCCCAGGGACCCGGAGCTCCTACAATGAGCAGTTCTTC. Protein: CASSPGTRSSYNEQFF. Looking up the rest from reference TRBV11-2 and TRBJ2-1 gives the full variable domain: EAGVAQSPRYKIIEKRQSVAFWCNPISGHATLYWYQQILGQGPKLLIQFQNNGVVDDSQLPKDRFSAERLKGVDSTLKIQPAKLEDSAVYLCASSPGTRSSYNEQFFGPGTRLTVL.

This rearrangement joins TRBV7-9 to TRBJ2-1; D gene unclear. The CDR3 contains 14 residues. Per the germline V gene, CDR1 is SEHNR and CDR2 is FQNEAQ (reference sequence). Between the trimmed V and J ends, which lost 3 bases and 6 bases, there was a span of 12 bases. For the CDR3, the DNA is TGTGCCAGCAGCTTCTCTGACCCGTCCAATGAGCAGTTCTTC. Translated, it gives CASSFSDPSNEQFF.

This clone was found once. CDR3 region: CASSLPPGEQYF. Here the CDR3 DNA reads TGCGCCAGCAGCTTACCCCCGGGGGAGCAGTACTTC. The chain links TRBV5-1 to TRBJ2-7; the D gene is possibly TRBD2 (5 bases). CDR1 is SGHRS, CDR2 YFSETQ, per germline. V was shortened by 2 bases and J by 7 bases, with 10 bases between the two germline ends. This CDR3 is 12 amino acids long.

V and J are TRBV4-1 and TRBJ2-5, with 7 bases fitting TRBD2. The J segment lost 5 bases and the V segment lost 0 bases, leaving 9 bases of the junction unmatched. The V gene's germline CDR1 is MGHRA and CDR2 YSYEKL. This CDR3 contains 16 residues. CDR3 coding DNA: TGCGCCAGCAGCCAAGATCGGCGGGGGTATGGGGAGACCCAGTACTTC. Encoded protein: CASSQDRRGYGETQYF.

The chain uses TRBV5-4 and TRBJ1-3; D gene ambiguous. The germline V gene has CDR1 SGHNT and CDR2 YYREEE (reference sequence). The CDR3 loop spans 14 amino acids. Trimming left V 5 bases short and J 6 bases short, with 15 bases between. CDR3 bases: TGTGCCAGCAGTCCCCCAGGCATGCCAAACACCATATATTTT. Encoded protein: CASSPPGMPNTIYF.

The chain couples TRBV2 to TRBJ2-3, with D hard to call. CDR1 is SNHLY and CDR2 is FYNNEI in the germline V gene. The V and J ends lost 3 bases and 9 bases respectively, with 19 bases between them. This CDR3 is built from 15 residues. The CDR3 spells CASSELRGREGTQYF. CDR3 bases: TGTGCCAGCAGTGAGTTGCGCGGCAGAGAAGGCACGCAGTATTTT.